The 15 T cell receptor beta chains below were found in one sample sequenced in a study of T cells in Graves' hyperthyroidism and ophthalmopathy. It was RNA transcripts that yielded the amplified TCR beta CDR3 regions. With the HTBI primer set, the TCR CDR3 went through a first round of RT-PCR. MiXCR, applied by TCRdb to the multiplex PCR reads, yields one record per CDR3 protein. The sample holds nearly 250,000 distinct CDR3 sequences; around 17% are singletons and the top ten take around 30%. The sample comprised blood. These receptors came from a woman between 18 and 29 years old with Graves' ophthalmopathy.

This clonotype has more than one count but fewer than ten. This sequence joins TRBV4-1 and TRBJ2-1; TRBD2 matches 10 bases. V shed 0 bases, J shed 8 bases, and the junction held 7 bases outside the gene matches. The length of the CDR3 is 16 residues. Germline V gene data show CDR1 as MGHRA and CDR2 as YSYEKL. Here the CDR3 reads CASSQDQRGGLDEQFF. The CDR3 bases are TGCGCCAGCAGCCAAGATCAGCGGGGGGGCCTGGATGAGCAGTTCTTC.

This clonotype was recorded at least ten times. The chain combines TRBV7-9 with TRBJ1-2; D remains unclear. Trimming removed 0 bases from V and 4 bases from J, with 15 bases in between. Germline assignment: CDR1 SEHNR and CDR2 FQNEAQ (reference sequence). This CDR3 spans 16 amino acids. The CDR3 DNA reads as TGTGCCAGCAGCTTAGCGCAAACGACAACCTTCTATGGCTACACCTTC. Amino acids: CASSLAQTTTFYGYTF.

This clonotype was recorded at least ten times. CDR3 nucleotide sequence: TGTGCCAGCAGGCAGGGGGCGACCGGGGAGCTGTTTTTT. It yields the protein CASRQGATGELFF. This sequence joins TRBV6-2 or TRBV6-3 and TRBJ2-2, with 8 positions matching TRBD1. CDR3 length: 13 amino acids. Germline-derived CDR1 and CDR2 are MNHEY and SVGEGT. The junction had 2 bases not matched to a gene; V was cut back by 6 bases and J by 5 bases.

The chain couples TRBV5-1 to TRBJ2-1, with 13 bases aligning to TRBD2. The J segment lost 9 bases and the V segment lost 4 bases, leaving 10 bases of the junction unmatched. The CDR3 totals 16 residues. Germline lookup yields CDR1 SGHRS and CDR2 YFSETQ. CDR3 bases: TGCGCCAGCAGCCCCTCACTAGCGGGAGGGGGATCTGAGCAGTTCTTC. It is translated as CASSPSLAGGGSEQFF. The full variable domain, completed using reference TRBV5-1 and TRBJ2-1, is KAGVTQTPRYLIKTRGQQVTLSCSPISGHRSVSWYQQTPGQGLQFLFEYFSETQRNKGNFPGRFSGRQFSNSRSEMNVSTLELGDSALYLCASSPSLAGGGSEQFFGPGTRLTVL.

The rearrangement uses TRBV3-1 and TRBJ2-2, with 10 bases matching TRBD2. Germline CDR1 LGHDT, CDR2 YNNKEL (reference sequence). This CDR3 region has 18 residues. Trimming at V came to 6 bases and at J to 0 bases, leaving 10 bases not matched to a gene. The CDR3 loop reads CASSSLPSGGTNTGELFF. CDR3 bases: TGTGCCAGCAGTTCCCTCCCTAGCGGGGGCACGAACACCGGGGAGCTGTTTTTT.

This clonotype was detected ten times or more. The chain combines TRBV15 with TRBJ2-6; D remains unclear. Per the germline V gene, CDR1 is LNHNV and CDR2 is YYDKDF (reference sequence). Trimming stripped 5 bases from V and 0 bases from J, with 8 bases between. The CDR3 consists of 15 residues. The CDR3 region has the DNA TGTGCCACCAGCCGCCCGGGCTCTGGGGCCAACGTCCTGACTTTC. It translates to CATSRPGSGANVLTF.

In this sample, this clonotype turned up many times. One end of the junction does not line up with germline, which may come from a read error. V is TRBV27 and J is TRBJ2-1; TRBD1 might be the D (6 bases). Germline CDR1 MNHEY, CDR2 SMNVEV (reference sequence). The CDR3 is 14 amino acids. The CDR3 protein is CASCLGGSYNEQFF. The CDR3 DNA reads TGTGCCAGCTGTTTAGGGGGCTCCTACAATGAGCAGTTCTTC.

The chain recombines TRBV19 with TRBJ2-7, with D possibly TRBD2 on 6 matching bases. The CDR3 runs to 13 residues. With 8 bases removed from V and 7 bases from J, the gap between germline ends came to 18 bases. The germline V gene has CDR1 LNHDA and CDR2 SQIVND (reference sequence). Here the CDR3 reads CASRVRGLHEQYF. CDR3 bases: TGTGCCAGTCGGGTTAGGGGACTTCATGAGCAGTACTTC.

In its sample, this clonotype was seen many times. The chain uses TRBV20-1 and TRBJ2-7; 7 bases line up with TRBD1. The CDR3 covers 17 residues. Germline CDR1 is DFQATT and CDR2 is SNEGSKA (reference sequence). Germline trimming cut 2 bases from V and 1 base from J; bases unmatched to any gene: 14. Here the CDR3 reads CSARPTPGTVRSYEQYF. The CDR3 DNA sequence: TGCAGTGCTAGACCCACCCCCGGGACAGTCAGATCCTACGAGCAGTACTTC.

This chain joins TRBV25-1 and TRBJ1-1, with TRBD1 as a possible D gene (5 bases). The CDR3 totals 15 residues. The V end lost 1 base, the J end lost 0 bases, and 9 bases lay between the germline ends. In germline, CDR1 is MGHDK, CDR2 SYGVNS. Here the CDR3 reads CASSESGRVNTEAFF. CDR3 nucleotide sequence: TGTGCCAGCAGTGAATCGGGCAGGGTGAACACTGAAGCTTTCTTT.

Many counts were recorded for this clonotype. The V call is TRBV7-9, the J call TRBJ2-1, with D hard to call. The CDR3 has 12 residues. Germline CDR1 SEHNR, CDR2 FQNEAQ (reference sequence). V was pared by 1 base and J by 13 bases, with 11 bases between. The DNA of the CDR3 is TGTGCCAGCAGCTTAGGAGACAAGCCACAGTTCTTC. Residues: CASSLGDKPQFF.

This clonotype has a count of ten or more. The CDR3 bases are TGTGCCAGCAGTATGGGGGATCAGCCCCAGCATTTT. Translated, it gives CASSMGDQPQHF. The rearrangement links TRBV28 to TRBJ1-5, with D perhaps TRBD1 (5 bases). Germline V lookup: CDR1 MDHEN, CDR2 SYDVKM. V lost 5 bases, J lost 5 bases, and 7 bases lay in between. CDR3 length equals 12 residues.

This clonotype was observed once. The chain joins TRBV7-9 to TRBJ1-1; D perhaps matches TRBD1 (6 bases). The CDR3 loop spans 16 amino acids. CDR1 SEHNR and CDR2 FQNEAQ come from the germline V gene (reference sequence). Trimming took off 4 bases at V and 5 bases at J, with 20 bases between the two ends. CDR3 DNA: TGTGCCAGCAGCTGGGGGCGGGGGTTGGGGAGAACTGAAGCTTTCTTT. Translating gives CASSWGRGLGRTEAFF.

This clonotype was recorded at least ten times. The gene calls are TRBV7-3 and TRBJ2-2; the D is unclear. V lost 6 bases and J lost 7, with 12 bases in between. The CDR3 loop spans 13 amino acids. Germline CDR1 reads SGHTA; CDR2 reads FQGTGA. As DNA, the CDR3 is TGTGCCAGCAGTTATACACGCCACGGGGAGCTGTTTTTT. It encodes CASSYTRHGELFF.

This clonotype was picked up many times. The rearrangement links TRBV2 to TRBJ2-7; 8 bases are shared with TRBD1. V shed 3 bases and J 5 bases; nucleotides not matched to a gene: 18. Germline lookup yields CDR1 SNHLY and CDR2 FYNNEI. This CDR3 comprises 18 residues. CDR3 DNA: TGTGCCAGCAGTGACCAGGCGGGACCGGGACAGGTTCCCAACGAGCAGTACTTC. Encoded protein: CASSDQAGPGQVPNEQYF.